What follows are 23 T cell receptor beta chains derived from one specimen sequenced in a study of blood T cell repertoires in COVID-19. Generated by immunoSEQ multiplex PCR, the TCRdb table keeps only in-frame clones and is missing some. In the table there are 200,000 to 300,000 clones, roughly 88% of which are singletons. The sequencing input was PBMCs or T cells enriched from blood (not recorded which). The receptors derive from a woman between 40 and 50 years old with acute COVID-19.

This clone appeared once. The V and J genes are TRBV24-1 and TRBJ1-5; D gene unclear. In germline, CDR1 is KGHDR, CDR2 SFDVKD. This CDR3 contains 12 residues. V gave up 3 bases and J gave up 5 bases, with 4 bases separating them. The CDR3 nucleotides read TGTGCCACCAGTGATCGTTATCAGCCCCAGCATTTT. This codes for CATSDRYQPQHF.

The chain employs TRBV21-1 and TRBJ2-7; TRBD2, the D gene given by the table, was not confirmed from the DNA. TRBV21-1 is classified as a pseudogene. The CDR3 contains 17 residues. The CDR3 coding sequence is TGTGCCAGCAGCAAAGCAGGAGTTCCGGGAGGGCCCGGGGAGCAGTACGTC. Encoded protein: CASSKAGVPGGPGEQYV.

The rearrangement links TRBV24-1 to TRBJ1-5, with 8 bases fitting TRBD1. The CDR3 contains 15 residues. The ends lost 4 bases at V and 9 bases at J; junction bases unmatched: 10. Germline V gene data show CDR1 as KGHDR and CDR2 as SFDVKD. Written as DNA, the CDR3 is TGTGCCACCAGTGAAAATGACAGGGGCCCCGCGCCCCAGCATTTT. It is translated as CATSENDRGPAPQHF.

This rearrangement joins TRBV3-1 (or the pseudogene TRBV3-2) to TRBJ1-6, with 9 bases fitting TRBD1. Germline values: CDR1 LGHDT, CDR2 YNNKEL (reference sequence). The ends lost 5 bases at V and 9 bases at J; junction bases unmatched: 5. CDR3 length: 14 residues. CDR3 in amino acids: CASSYGTGSSPLHF. The CDR3 nucleotides are TGTGCCAGCAGCTACGGGACAGGGAGTTCACCCCTCCACTTT.

This clone was recorded only once. J is TRBJ1-1 and V is TRBV27, with D tentatively TRBD1 (5 bases). The CDR3 has 13 residues. CDR1 and CDR2 from the germline V gene are MNHEY and SMNVEV (reference sequence). V lost 6 bases to trimming and J lost 7 bases, with 15 bases between them. This CDR3 is CASSYRRSSEAFF. Here the CDR3 DNA reads TGTGCCAGCAGCTACAGGCGATCAAGTGAAGCTTTCTTT.

V is TRBV5-6 and J is TRBJ2-3; D perhaps matches TRBD1 (6 bases). Germline CDR1 and CDR2: SGHDT and YYEEEE. The V end was cut by 4 bases, the J end by 2 bases, with 11 bases between. The CDR3 extends over 14 amino acids. The CDR3 nucleotides are TGTGCCAGCAGCCCGGACAGTTACACAGATACGCAGTATTTT. It is translated as CASSPDSYTDTQYF. The full variable domain, rest sourced from reference TRBV5-6 and TRBJ2-3, is DAGVTQSPTHLIKTRGQQVTLRCSPKSGHDTVSWYQQALGQGPQFIFQYYEEEERQRGNFPDRFSGHQFPNYSSELNVNALLLGDSALYLCASSPDSYTDTQYFGPGTRLTVL.

The V and J genes are TRBV15 and TRBJ1-5; possible D gene TRBD1, 5 bases. This CDR3 has 13 amino acids. Trimming stripped 5 bases from V and 4 bases from J, with 9 bases between. Germline V gene sequence: CDR1 LNHNV, CDR2 YYDKDF (reference sequence). For the CDR3, the DNA is TGTGCCACCAGCCCTCCAGGGAATCAGCCCCAGCATTTT. Translating gives CATSPPGNQPQHF.

V is TRBV5-4 and J is TRBJ2-2, with D perhaps matching TRBD1 (5 bases). The CDR3 is made up of 15 amino acids. From germline, CDR1 is SGHNT and CDR2 YYREEE (reference sequence). V dropped 1 base and J dropped 2 bases, with 9 bases sitting between them. The CDR3 nucleotides are TGTGCCAGCAGCTTGCGGCAGGGTAACACCGGGGAGCTGTTTTTT. Its translation: CASSLRQGNTGELFF.

The V call is TRBV7-9, the J call TRBJ2-1, with TRBD1 matching over 7 bases. The CDR3 has 14 amino acids. V dropped 6 bases and J dropped 2; count of bases not matched to a gene: 4. Germline lookup yields CDR1 SEHNR and CDR2 FQNEAQ (reference sequence). The CDR3 DNA reads TGTGCCAGCAGTTCTGACAGGGCCTACAATGAGCAGTTCTTC. Its translation is CASSSDRAYNEQFF.

This chain links TRBV24-1 with TRBJ1-2, with D hard to call. The CDR3 is 13 residues long. Between the trimmed V and J ends, which lost 4 bases and 4 bases, there was a span of 9 bases. Germline V gene data show CDR1 as KGHDR and CDR2 as SFDVKD. As DNA, the CDR3 is TGTGCCACCAGTGACCCCCGGTTCTATGGCTACACCTTC. Amino acids: CATSDPRFYGYTF.

V and J are TRBV18 and TRBJ1-5, with D possibly matching TRBD1 (5 bases). CDR1 is KGHSH, CDR2 LQKENI, per germline. The CDR3 has 13 residues. V shed 6 bases and J shed 1 base, with 7 bases lying between them. The CDR3: CASSDSSNQPQHF. CDR3 in DNA: TGTGCCAGCTCCGACAGCAGCAATCAGCCCCAGCATTTT.

V usage is TRBV3-1 (or the pseudogene TRBV3-2) and J usage is TRBJ1-4, with 7 nucleotides matching TRBD1. The CDR3 has 14 residues. V gave up 1 base and J gave up 10 bases; unmatched junction bases: 6. The germline V gene has CDR1 LGHDT and CDR2 YNNKEL (reference sequence). As DNA, the CDR3 is TGTGCCAGCAGCCAAGTGACAGGGCGCGTAAAACTGTTTTTT. Residues: CASSQVTGRVKLFF.

V usage is TRBV2 and J usage is TRBJ2-3; D gene unclear. Trimming cost V 1 base and J 0 bases, with 8 bases left between them. CDR1 is SNHLY and CDR2 is FYNNEI in the germline V gene. CDR3 length: 15 residues. Written as DNA, the CDR3 is TGTGCCAGCAGTGAAGGGGCAGCTAGCACAGATACGCAGTATTTT. Translated: CASSEGAASTDTQYF.

V gene TRBV14 combines with J gene TRBJ1-1; D is undetermined. The germline V gene has CDR1 SGHDN and CDR2 FVKESK. The CDR3 has 16 amino acids. V was cut by 4 bases and J by 1 base, with 16 bases left in between. The CDR3 nucleotides are TGTGCCAGCAGCCCAGTGGGGAGACAACAGAACACTGAAGCTTTCTTT. This translates into CASSPVGRQQNTEAFF.

V and J are TRBV28 and TRBJ2-7; 7 bases line up with TRBD2. Losses at the gene ends were 5 bases for V and 3 bases for J; bases not matched to a gene: 13. The CDR3 sequence is 16 residues long. Germline V lookup: CDR1 MDHEN, CDR2 SYDVKM. CDR3 bases: TGTGCCAGCAGTGGGGGGGGTTACGCCACTGACTACGAGCAGTACTTC. Translation gives CASSGGGYATDYEQYF.

This chain joins TRBV7-8 and TRBJ1-4; the match to TRBD1 covers 9 bases. This CDR3 spans 15 amino acids. The germline CDR1 and CDR2 sequences are SGHVS and FQNEAQ. V dropped 0 bases and J dropped 5; count of bases not matched to a gene: 1. CDR3 DNA sequence: TGTGCCAGCAGCTTAGCGGGACAGGGAAATGAAAAACTGTTTTTT. Translation gives CASSLAGQGNEKLFF.

CDR3 coding DNA: TGCGCCAGCAGACAGACAAATCAGCCCCAGCATTTT. This translates into CASRQTNQPQHF. This chain connects TRBV10-2 to TRBJ1-5; no reliable D call. The germline gives CDR1 WSHSY, CDR2 SAAADI. The CDR3 has 12 amino acids. V was cut by 6 bases and J by 4 bases, with 7 bases left in between.

CDR3 region: CASSPDQMHGNTIYF. The CDR3 nucleotides read TGTGCCAGCTCACCAGATCAGATGCACGGAAACACCATATATTTT. The chain combines TRBV18 with TRBJ1-3, with D unresolved. Germline CDR1 is KGHSH and CDR2 is LQKENI. The CDR3 loop spans 15 amino acids. The V gene lost 2 bases and the J gene lost 4 bases, with 12 bases spanning the gap.

The sample holds one count of this clone. V gene TRBV24-1 combines with J gene TRBJ2-2, with 13 bases fitting TRBD2. V was pared by 3 bases and J by 5 bases, with 5 bases of the junction left unmatched. This CDR3 is 17 amino acids long. From germline, CDR1 is KGHDR and CDR2 SFDVKD. This CDR3 is CATSDGLAGVVTGELFF. The CDR3 DNA follows: TGTGCCACCAGTGATGGACTAGCGGGAGTGGTTACCGGGGAGCTGTTTTTT.

This rearrangement joins TRBV11-2 to TRBJ2-1; no clear D. The germline V gene encodes CDR1 SGHAT and CDR2 FQNNGV. The CDR3 spans 15 residues. V lost 5 bases to trimming and J lost 2 bases, with 13 bases between them. CDR3 bases: TGTGCCAGCAGCCCACGTAGAGGTACCTACAATGAGCAGTTCTTC. It specifies CASSPRRGTYNEQFF.

V and J are TRBV29-1 and TRBJ1-3; the D gene is possibly TRBD1 (5 bases). V gave up 6 bases and J gave up 0 bases, with 15 bases separating them. Germline V CDR1 and CDR2: SQVTM, ANQGSEA. The CDR3 sequence is 15 residues long. This chain's CDR3 is CSVAQGAISGNTIYF. The CDR3 nucleotides read TGCAGCGTAGCACAAGGGGCGATCTCTGGAAACACCATATATTTT.

This chain joins TRBV3-1 (or the pseudogene TRBV3-2) and TRBJ2-1, with TRBD2 identical over 7 bases. The junction had 10 bases not matched to a gene; V was cut back by 4 bases and J by 10 bases. CDR1 and CDR2 from the germline V gene are LGHDT and YNNKEL (reference sequence). The CDR3 extends over 14 amino acids. CDR3: CASSPRTNGGEQFF. The CDR3 DNA follows: TGTGCCAGCAGCCCCCGGACCAACGGGGGGGAGCAGTTCTTC.

The rearrangement joins TRBV19 to TRBJ1-4, with D possibly being TRBD1 (6 bases). V shed 3 bases and J shed 0 bases, with 11 bases lying between them. The CDR3 contains 16 residues. Germline values: CDR1 LNHDA, CDR2 SQIVND (reference sequence). CDR3 amino acids: CASSMSPGATNEKLFF. The CDR3 region has the DNA TGTGCCAGTAGTATGTCCCCAGGGGCAACTAATGAAAAACTGTTTTTT.